The 28 T cell receptor beta chains below come from one sample, sequenced in a study of B cell selection in AIRE deficiency. Conventional CD4 T cells were sorted as CD4+CD127+ cells. Sequenced by immunoSEQ multiplex PCR; TCRdb stores in-frame clones only, minus some. The sample contains some 25,000 clones, approximately 96% of which appear only once. The sequencing sample was made of CD4+CD127+ conventional T cells sorted from PBMCs. These receptors all come from a human donor in good health.

The chain uses TRBV29-1 and TRBJ2-1, with 12 positions matching TRBD1. The germline CDR1 and CDR2 sequences are SQVTM and ANQGSEA. This CDR3 is built from 20 residues. V lost 0 bases, J lost 4 bases, and 16 bases stayed unmatched. CDR3: CSVEDRGWGQGANFYNEQFF. CDR3 DNA: TGCAGCGTTGAAGATCGTGGCTGGGGACAGGGGGCGAATTTTTACAATGAGCAGTTCTTC.

The chain combines TRBV6-5 with TRBJ2-1; tentatively, D is TRBD2 (6 bases). Germline CDR1 MNHEY, CDR2 SVGAGI. This CDR3 comprises 13 residues. The V and J ends lost 5 bases and 5 bases respectively, with 10 bases between them. For the CDR3, the DNA is TGTGCCAGCAGTAACAGCGGGCACAATGAGCAGTTCTTC. Its translation: CASSNSGHNEQFF.

With respect to this clone: At one boundary the junction diverges from the germline segment, which might be a read error. The V and J genes are TRBV6-7 and TRBJ1-4; maybe TRBD1 (6 bases). TRBV6-7 is identified as an open reading frame with a role that is uncertain. The CDR3 is made up of 12 amino acids. DNA of the CDR3: TGTGCCACTAGCCAGGGGTGGGGAAAAACTGTTTTT. Encoded protein: CATSQGWGKTVF.

The chain employs TRBV6-5 and TRBJ1-2; TRBD1 agrees at 7 bases. V lost 8 bases to trimming and J lost 8 bases; unmatched junction nucleotides: 17. This CDR3 has 15 residues. The germline V gene encodes CDR1 MNHEY and CDR2 SVGAGI. The CDR3 DNA reads as TGTGCCAGCTATAAGACACGGAACCCGGGACAGGGCTACACCTTC. It encodes CASYKTRNPGQGYTF.

The chain has TRBV27 and TRBJ2-7; 8 nucleotides match TRBD1. CDR1 MNHEY and CDR2 SMNVEV come from the germline V gene (reference sequence). V shed 3 bases and J 9 bases; nucleotides not matched to a gene: 10. The CDR3 spans 14 residues. The CDR3 coding sequence is TGTGCCAGCAGTTTTAACAGGGGGGTTGGCGGGCAGTACTTC. As protein: CASSFNRGVGGQYF.

The chain employs TRBV6-1 and TRBJ2-7; perhaps D is TRBD1 or TRBD2 (5 bases each). The CDR3 runs to 14 residues. CDR1 MNHNS and CDR2 SASEGT come from the germline V gene. Trimming removed 3 bases at V and 6 bases at J, with 15 bases between. The CDR3 is CASSESGPPAEQYF. In DNA form, the CDR3 reads TGTGCCAGCAGTGAGTCGGGACCCCCCGCCGAGCAGTACTTC.

The V and J genes are TRBV10-1 and TRBJ2-3; 7 nucleotides match TRBD2. V shed 2 bases and J 5 bases; nucleotides not matched to a gene: 7. Germline CDR1 WNHNN, CDR2 SYGVQD (reference sequence). CDR3 length equals 15 residues. This chain's CDR3 is CASSEAEGEGDTQYF. The CDR3 DNA reads as TGCGCCAGCAGTGAGGCTGAAGGGGAGGGAGATACGCAGTATTTT.

The CDR3 reads CASSLHLAGLRTDTQYF. DNA of the CDR3: TGTGCCAGCAGCTTACATTTAGCGGGGTTGCGCACAGATACGCAGTATTTT. The chain employs TRBV7-2 and TRBJ2-3; 8 bases agree with TRBD2. Trimming at V came to 2 bases and at J to 1 base, leaving 8 bases not matched to a gene. CDR1 and CDR2 from the germline V gene are SGHTA and FQGNSA. The CDR3 is 17 residues long. Filled out from reference TRBV7-2 and TRBJ2-3, the complete variable domain reads GAGVSQSPSNKVTEKGKDVELRCDPISGHTALYWYRQSLGQGLEFLIYFQGNSAPDKSGLPSDRFSAERTGGSVSTLTIQRTQQEDSAVYLCASSLHLAGLRTDTQYFGPGTRLTVL.

This rearrangement joins TRBV6-5 to TRBJ2-2; a weak D match, TRBD1 (6 bases). Germline values: CDR1 MNHEY, CDR2 SVGAGI. Deletions cut 4 bases from V and 3 bases from J, with 12 bases between. The CDR3 covers 15 residues. The chain's CDR3 is CASSSPGQYTGELFF. DNA for the CDR3: TGTGCCAGCAGTTCCCCTGGACAGTACACCGGGGAGCTGTTTTTT.

The rearrangement links TRBV9 to TRBJ2-5; D remains unclear. Germline-derived CDR1 and CDR2 are SGDLS and YYNGEE. The CDR3 has 15 residues. Trimming cost V 0 bases and J 2 bases, with 11 bases left between them. Here the CDR3 reads CASSVDWGYQETQYF. The CDR3 DNA sequence: TGTGCCAGCAGCGTAGACTGGGGTTATCAAGAGACCCAGTACTTC. Full variable domain (missing parts from reference TRBV9 and TRBJ2-5): DSGVTQTPKHLITATGQRVTLRCSPRSGDLSVYWYQQSLDQGLQFLIQYYNGEERAKGNILERFSAQQFPDLHSELNLSSLELGDSALYFCASSVDWGYQETQYFGPGTRLLVL.

The V call is TRBV19, the J call TRBJ1-4; TRBD1 agrees at 9 bases. CDR3 length equals 15 residues. CDR1 and CDR2 from the germline V gene are LNHDA and SQIVND (reference sequence). V lost 7 bases, J lost 6 bases, and 9 bases stayed unmatched. CDR3 amino acids: CASTDLGQGDEKLFF. In DNA form, the CDR3 reads TGTGCCAGTACCGACCTGGGACAGGGCGATGAAAAACTGTTTTTT.

The chain combines TRBV11-2 with TRBJ2-7; the match to TRBD1 covers 9 bases. The CDR3 sequence is 16 residues long. Germline values: CDR1 SGHAT, CDR2 FQNNGV. V was pared by 5 bases and J by 8 bases, with 16 bases of the junction left unmatched. CDR3 in DNA: TGTGCCAGCAGCCTAGTCACCGGGACAGGGAGAGGGAAGCAGTACTTC. Protein sequence: CASSLVTGTGRGKQYF.

J is TRBJ1-3 and V is TRBV2; D perhaps matches TRBD1 (6 bases). Germline V lookup: CDR1 SNHLY, CDR2 FYNNEI. The CDR3 length is 14 residues. V shed 2 bases and J shed 3 bases, with 8 bases lying between them. The CDR3 here is CASSESTGGNTIYF. The DNA for the CDR3 is TGTGCCAGCAGTGAATCGACAGGTGGAAACACCATATATTTT.

The chain carries TRBV7-9 and TRBJ2-7; D is ambiguous. The CDR3 covers 14 residues. V lost 5 bases to trimming and J lost 2 bases, with 13 bases between them. Germline CDR1 SEHNR, CDR2 FQNEAQ (reference sequence). The CDR3 here is CASSPPSKPYEQYF. CDR3 bases: TGTGCCAGCAGCCCCCCGTCAAAGCCCTACGAGCAGTACTTC. Combining the CDR3 with reference TRBV7-9 and TRBJ2-7 gives the whole variable domain DTGVSQNPRHKITKRGQNVTFRCDPISEHNRLYWYRQTLGQGPEFLTYFQNEAQLEKSRLLSDRFSAERPKGSFSTLEIQRTEQGDSAMYLCASSPPSKPYEQYFGPGTRLTVT.

V gene TRBV11-1 combines with J gene TRBJ2-5; 8 nucleotides line up with TRBD2. V lost 2 bases, J lost 4 bases, and 9 bases stayed unmatched. This CDR3 has 16 amino acids. CDR1 is SGHAT, CDR2 FQDESV, per germline (reference sequence). CDR3 loop: CASSLRGLAGRETQYF. The CDR3 bases are TGTGCCAGCAGCTTACGAGGCCTAGCGGGTCGAGAGACCCAGTACTTC. Complete variable domain (other parts from reference TRBV11-1 and TRBJ2-5): EAEVAQSPRYKITEKSQAVAFWCDPISGHATLYWYRQILGQGPELLVQFQDESVVDDSQLPKDRFSAERLKGVDSTLKIQPAELGDSAMYLCASSLRGLAGRETQYFGPGTRLLVL.

The V gene is TRBV7-9, the J gene TRBJ2-2; 9 nucleotides line up with TRBD1. The CDR3 totals 14 residues. V shed 0 bases and J 9 bases; nucleotides not matched to a gene: 2. Germline V gives CDR1 SEHNR, CDR2 FQNEAQ (reference sequence). CDR3 nucleotide sequence: TGTGCCAGCAGCTTAGCACAGGGGGCCTGGGAGCTGTTTTTT. Translating it yields CASSLAQGAWELFF.

This chain joins TRBV4-1 and TRBJ2-7; D remains unclear. The CDR3 length is 15 residues. Germline-derived CDR1 and CDR2 are MGHRA and YSYEKL. V lost 0 bases to trimming and J lost 2 bases, with 11 bases between them. The CDR3 bases are TGCGCCAGCAGCCAAGAGTGGGCTGGGACCTACGAGCAGTACTTC. It yields the protein CASSQEWAGTYEQYF.

V gene TRBV5-5 combines with J gene TRBJ2-3; D not certain. The germline V gene has CDR1 SGHKS and CDR2 YYEKEE (reference sequence). The V end lost 0 bases, the J end lost 1 base, and 6 bases lay between the germline ends. CDR3 length equals 14 residues. CDR3 bases: TGTGCCAGCAGCTTGGAGATAGGCACAGATACGCAGTATTTT. Translation gives CASSLEIGTDTQYF.

The chain uses TRBV28 and TRBJ1-5; no firm D call. Between the trimmed V and J ends, which lost 4 bases and 15 bases, there was a span of 13 bases. The germline gives CDR1 MDHEN, CDR2 SYDVKM. CDR3 size: 11 residues. The CDR3 nucleotides are TGTGCCAGCAGTTCCTGGGAGATTTCGCATTTT. The encoded protein is CASSSWEISHF.

The V gene is TRBV7-2, the J gene TRBJ2-7; a weak D match, TRBD1 (5 bases). CDR3 length: 12 residues. Looked up from germline, CDR1 is SGHTA and CDR2 is FQGNSA. Trimming shortened V by 3 bases and J by 6 bases, and 9 bases separated the two germline ends. As DNA, the CDR3 is TGTGCCAGCAGCTTCTCCAGGGCCGAGCAGTACTTC. It is translated as CASSFSRAEQYF.

The chain employs TRBV5-1 and TRBJ1-6; perhaps TRBD1 as D (6 bases). With 2 bases removed from V and 5 bases from J, the gap between germline ends came to 17 bases. CDR1 is SGHRS, CDR2 YFSETQ, per germline. The CDR3 is 17 residues long. The CDR3 region has the DNA TGCGCCAGCAGCTTCGGGTCGGCACAGGGAAATAATTCACCCCTCCACTTT. Its translation is CASSFGSAQGNNSPLHF.

This clone was picked up one time. This chain connects TRBV6-1 to TRBJ1-2; 9 bases agree with TRBD1. CDR3 length: 17 amino acids. J was trimmed by 4 bases and V by 3 bases; bases with no gene match: 12. Per germline, CDR1 MNHNS and CDR2 SASEGT. The CDR3 bases are TGTGCCAGCAGTGAGAACGGGGGACAGGGTTACTTCTATGGCTACACCTTC. Protein sequence: CASSENGGQGYFYGYTF.

The gene calls are TRBV10-3 and TRBJ2-1; 9 nucleotides line up with TRBD2. The CDR3 is 14 residues long. The germline V gene has CDR1 ENHRY and CDR2 SYGVKD. Germline trimming cut 8 bases from V and 5 bases from J; bases unmatched to any gene: 7. CDR3 protein: CAISGLASHNEQFF. CDR3 in DNA: TGTGCCATCTCCGGACTAGCGAGCCACAATGAGCAGTTCTTC.

The rearrangement uses TRBV28 and TRBJ1-2; D is perhaps TRBD1 (5 bases). The CDR3 is 12 amino acids. Trimming removed 4 bases from V and 8 bases from J, with 11 bases in between. Germline V gene sequence: CDR1 MDHEN, CDR2 SYDVKM. CDR3 nucleotides: TGTGCCAGCAGTTCCCAGGGACGAGGCTACACCTTC. Encoded protein: CASSSQGRGYTF.

J is TRBJ2-2 and V is TRBV23-1, with a weak D call TRBD1 (7 bases). TRBV23-1 is designated an ORF whose function remains uncertain. The CDR3 consists of 19 residues. V was pared by 4 bases and J by 1 base, with 22 bases between. CDR3 protein: CASSPSQGEEPLNTGELFF. For the CDR3, the DNA is TGCGCCAGCAGTCCGAGCCAGGGGGAGGAGCCTTTGAACACCGGGGAGCTGTTTTTT.

This chain connects TRBV4-2 to TRBJ1-2; 9 bases fit TRBD1. Germline values: CDR1 LGHNA, CDR2 YNFKEQ. The CDR3 extends over 15 amino acids. The V and J ends lost 0 bases and 6 bases, in that order; junction bases with no gene match: 5. The CDR3 sequence: CASSQEDRGRHGYTF. CDR3 nucleotides: TGTGCCAGCAGCCAAGAGGACAGGGGCAGGCATGGCTACACCTTC.

The V gene is TRBV6-9, the J gene TRBJ1-3; D unclear. The CDR3 is 14 residues long. The germline gives CDR1 MNHGY, CDR2 SVAAGI. V lost 5 bases, J lost 2 bases, and 10 bases lay in between. The CDR3 nucleotides are TGTGCCAGCAGTCATGATTTGCCTGGAAACACCATATATTTT. Protein sequence: CASSHDLPGNTIYF.

The chain employs TRBV7-9 and TRBJ1-1, with D uncertain. The CDR3 is 12 residues long. The V gene lost 3 bases and the J gene lost 3 bases, with 5 bases spanning the gap. Germline V gives CDR1 SEHNR, CDR2 FQNEAQ (reference sequence). As DNA, the CDR3 is TGTGCCAGCAGCTTGAGCCACACTGAAGCTTTCTTT. Translated, it gives CASSLSHTEAFF.